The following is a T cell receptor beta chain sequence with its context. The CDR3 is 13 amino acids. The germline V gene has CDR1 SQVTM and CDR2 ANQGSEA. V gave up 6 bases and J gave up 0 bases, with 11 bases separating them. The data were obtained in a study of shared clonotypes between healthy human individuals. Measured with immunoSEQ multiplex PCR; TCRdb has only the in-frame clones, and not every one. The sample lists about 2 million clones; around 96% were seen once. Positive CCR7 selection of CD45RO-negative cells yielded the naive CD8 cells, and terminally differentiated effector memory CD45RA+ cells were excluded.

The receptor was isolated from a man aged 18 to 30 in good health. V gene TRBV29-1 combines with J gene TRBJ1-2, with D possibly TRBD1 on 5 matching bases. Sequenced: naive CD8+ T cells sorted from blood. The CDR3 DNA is TGCAGCGTCCGGGACGGCACTAACTATGGCTACACCTTC. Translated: CSVRDGTNYGYTF.